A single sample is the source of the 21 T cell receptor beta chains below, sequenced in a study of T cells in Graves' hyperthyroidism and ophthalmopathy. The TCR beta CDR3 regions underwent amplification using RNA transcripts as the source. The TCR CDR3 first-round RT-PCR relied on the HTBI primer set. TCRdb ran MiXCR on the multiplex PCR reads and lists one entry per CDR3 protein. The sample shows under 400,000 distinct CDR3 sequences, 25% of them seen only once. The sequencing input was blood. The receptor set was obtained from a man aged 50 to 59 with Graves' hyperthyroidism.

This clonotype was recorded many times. This CDR3 reads CASSSSGTGSYEQYF. The CDR3 bases are TGTGCCAGCAGTTCTTCTGGGACAGGGTCATACGAGCAGTACTTC. The chain joins TRBV28 to TRBJ2-7; TRBD1 matches at 9 bases. Trimming took 4 bases from V and 4 from J; bases not matched to a gene: 8. The CDR3 covers 15 residues. CDR1 and CDR2 from the germline V gene are MDHEN and SYDVKM.

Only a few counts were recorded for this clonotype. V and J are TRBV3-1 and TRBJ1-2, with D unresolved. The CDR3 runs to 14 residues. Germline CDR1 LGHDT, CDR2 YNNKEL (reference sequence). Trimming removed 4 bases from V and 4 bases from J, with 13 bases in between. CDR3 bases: TGTGCCAGCAGCCCAACCAAGGGCACCTATGGCTACACCTTC. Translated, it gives CASSPTKGTYGYTF.

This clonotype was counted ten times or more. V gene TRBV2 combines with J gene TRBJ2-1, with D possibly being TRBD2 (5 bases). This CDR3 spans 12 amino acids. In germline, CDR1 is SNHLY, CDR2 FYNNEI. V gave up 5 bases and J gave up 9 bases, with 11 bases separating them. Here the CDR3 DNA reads TGTGCCAGCAGTAAACTAGTGCTTGAGCAGTTCTTC. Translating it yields CASSKLVLEQFF. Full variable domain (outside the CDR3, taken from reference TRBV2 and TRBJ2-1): EPEVTQTPSHQVTQMGQEVILRCVPISNHLYFYWYRQILGQKVEFLVSFYNNEISEKSEIFDDQFSVERPDGSNFTLKIRSTKLEDSAMYFCASSKLVLEQFFGPGTRLTVL.

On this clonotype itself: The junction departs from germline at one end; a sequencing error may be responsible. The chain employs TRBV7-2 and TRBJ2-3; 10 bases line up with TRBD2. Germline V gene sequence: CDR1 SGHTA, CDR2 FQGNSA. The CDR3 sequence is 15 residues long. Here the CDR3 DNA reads TGTGCCGGCAGCTTACGAGCGGGAGGGACCGATACGCAGTATTTT. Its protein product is CAGSLRAGGTDTQYF.

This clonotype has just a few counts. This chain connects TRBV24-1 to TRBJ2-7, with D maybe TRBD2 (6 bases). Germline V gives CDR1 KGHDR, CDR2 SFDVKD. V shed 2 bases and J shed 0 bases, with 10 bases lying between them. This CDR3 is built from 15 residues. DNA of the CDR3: TGTGCCACCAGTGATTCTGGGGACTTCTCCTACGAGCAGTACTTC. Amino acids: CATSDSGDFSYEQYF.

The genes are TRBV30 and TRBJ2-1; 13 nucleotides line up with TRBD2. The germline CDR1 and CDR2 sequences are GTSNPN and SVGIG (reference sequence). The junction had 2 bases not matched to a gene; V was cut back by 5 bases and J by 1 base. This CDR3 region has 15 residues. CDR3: CAWGLAGASYNEQFF. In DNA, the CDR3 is TGTGCCTGGGGACTAGCGGGAGCTTCCTACAATGAGCAGTTCTTC.

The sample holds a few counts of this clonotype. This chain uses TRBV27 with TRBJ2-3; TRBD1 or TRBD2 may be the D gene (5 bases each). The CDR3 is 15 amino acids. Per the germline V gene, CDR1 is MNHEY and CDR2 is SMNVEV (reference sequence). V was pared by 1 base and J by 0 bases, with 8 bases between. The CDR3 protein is CASSLFGGSTDTQYF. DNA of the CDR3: TGTGCCAGCAGTTTATTTGGGGGTAGCACAGATACGCAGTATTTT.

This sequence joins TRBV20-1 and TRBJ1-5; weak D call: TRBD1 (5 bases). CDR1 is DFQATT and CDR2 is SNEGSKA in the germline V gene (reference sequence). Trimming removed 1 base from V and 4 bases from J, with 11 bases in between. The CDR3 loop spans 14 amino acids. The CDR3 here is CSARVGRVNQPQHF. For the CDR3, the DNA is TGCAGTGCTAGAGTAGGCAGGGTTAATCAGCCCCAGCATTTT.

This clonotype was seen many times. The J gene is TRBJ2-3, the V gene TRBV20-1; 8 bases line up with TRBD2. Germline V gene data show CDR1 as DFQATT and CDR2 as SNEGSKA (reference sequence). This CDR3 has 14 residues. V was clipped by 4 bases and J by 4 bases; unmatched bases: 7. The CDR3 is CSAISGSWSDTQYF. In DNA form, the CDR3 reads TGCAGTGCTATAAGCGGGAGTTGGTCAGATACGCAGTATTTT.

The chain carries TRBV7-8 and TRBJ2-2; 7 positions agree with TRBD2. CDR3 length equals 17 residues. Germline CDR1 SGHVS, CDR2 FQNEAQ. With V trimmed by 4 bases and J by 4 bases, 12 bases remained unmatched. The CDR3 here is CASSSIGLGAVTGELFF. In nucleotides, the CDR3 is TGTGCCAGCAGCTCCATAGGACTAGGTGCGGTCACCGGGGAGCTGTTTTTT. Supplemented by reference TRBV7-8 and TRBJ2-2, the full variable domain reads GAGVSQSPRYKVAKRGQDVALRCDPISGHVSLFWYQQALGQGPEFLTYFQNEAQLDKSGLPSDRFFAERPEGSVSTLKIQRTQQEDSAVYLCASSSIGLGAVTGELFFGEGSRLTVL.

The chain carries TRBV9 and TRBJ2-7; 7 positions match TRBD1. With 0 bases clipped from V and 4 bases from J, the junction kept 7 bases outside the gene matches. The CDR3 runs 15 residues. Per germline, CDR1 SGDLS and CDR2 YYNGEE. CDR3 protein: CASSVATGVNYEQYF. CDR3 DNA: TGTGCCAGCAGCGTAGCCACAGGGGTGAATTACGAGCAGTACTTC. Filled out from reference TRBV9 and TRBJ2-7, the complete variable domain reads DSGVTQTPKHLITATGQRVTLRCSPRSGDLSVYWYQQSLDQGLQFLIQYYNGEERAKGNILERFSAQQFPDLHSELNLSSLELGDSALYFCASSVATGVNYEQYFGPGTRLTVT.

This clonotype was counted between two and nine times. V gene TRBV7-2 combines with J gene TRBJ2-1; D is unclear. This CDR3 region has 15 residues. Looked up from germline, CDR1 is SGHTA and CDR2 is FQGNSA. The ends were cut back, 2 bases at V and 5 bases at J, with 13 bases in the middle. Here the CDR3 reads CASSLTLPINNEQFF. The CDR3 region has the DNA TGTGCCAGCAGCTTAACGCTTCCTATCAACAATGAGCAGTTCTTC. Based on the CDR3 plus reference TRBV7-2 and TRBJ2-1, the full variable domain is GAGVSQSPSNKVTEKGKDVELRCDPISGHTALYWYRQSLGQGLEFLIYFQGNSAPDKSGLPSDRFSAERTGGSVSTLTIQRTQQEDSAVYLCASSLTLPINNEQFFGPGTRLTVL.

CDR3 DNA sequence: TGTGCCAGCAGTGCAGGGGTCGGACAGCCCCAGCATTTT. Translation gives CASSAGVGQPQHF. The chain has TRBV6-1 and TRBJ1-5; a possible D gene is TRBD1 (6 bases). With 4 bases removed from V and 7 bases from J, the gap between germline ends came to 11 bases. The CDR3 has 13 amino acids. Germline V gene sequence: CDR1 MNHNS, CDR2 SASEGT.

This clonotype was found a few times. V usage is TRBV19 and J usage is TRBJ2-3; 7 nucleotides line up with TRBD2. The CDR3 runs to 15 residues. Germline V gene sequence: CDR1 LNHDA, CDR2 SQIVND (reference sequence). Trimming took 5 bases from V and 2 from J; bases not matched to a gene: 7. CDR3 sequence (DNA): TGTGCCAGTAGTTCGGCTAGCGGATTCACAGATACGCAGTATTTT. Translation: CASSSASGFTDTQYF.

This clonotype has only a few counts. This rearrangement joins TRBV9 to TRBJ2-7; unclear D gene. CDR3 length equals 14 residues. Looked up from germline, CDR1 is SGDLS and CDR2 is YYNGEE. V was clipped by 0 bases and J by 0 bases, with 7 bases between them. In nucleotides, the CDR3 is TGTGCCAGCAGCGTAGAACAGTCCTCCTACGAGCAGTACTTC. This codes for CASSVEQSSYEQYF.

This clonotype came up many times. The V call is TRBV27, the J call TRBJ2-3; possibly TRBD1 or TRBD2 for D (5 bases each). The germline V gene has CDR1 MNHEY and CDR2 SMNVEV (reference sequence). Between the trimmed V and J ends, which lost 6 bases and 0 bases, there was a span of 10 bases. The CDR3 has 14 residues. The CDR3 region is CASRHGDSTDTQYF. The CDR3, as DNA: TGTGCCAGCAGACATGGGGACAGCACAGATACGCAGTATTTT.

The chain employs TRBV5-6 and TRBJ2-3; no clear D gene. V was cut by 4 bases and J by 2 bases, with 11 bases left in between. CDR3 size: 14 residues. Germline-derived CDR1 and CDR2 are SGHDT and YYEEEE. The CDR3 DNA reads TGTGCCAGCAGCCGAACCGACCCCACAGATACGCAGTATTTT. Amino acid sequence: CASSRTDPTDTQYF. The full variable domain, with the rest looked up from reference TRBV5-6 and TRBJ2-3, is DAGVTQSPTHLIKTRGQQVTLRCSPKSGHDTVSWYQQALGQGPQFIFQYYEEEERQRGNFPDRFSGHQFPNYSSELNVNALLLGDSALYLCASSRTDPTDTQYFGPGTRLTVL.

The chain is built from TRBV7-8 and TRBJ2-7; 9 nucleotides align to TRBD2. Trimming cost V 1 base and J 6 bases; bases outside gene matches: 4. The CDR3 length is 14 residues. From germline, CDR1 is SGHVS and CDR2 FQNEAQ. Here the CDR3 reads CASSLGLAEGEQYF. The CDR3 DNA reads TGTGCCAGCAGCTTAGGACTAGCGGAAGGCGAGCAGTACTTC. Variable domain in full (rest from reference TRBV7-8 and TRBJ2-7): GAGVSQSPRYKVAKRGQDVALRCDPISGHVSLFWYQQALGQGPEFLTYFQNEAQLDKSGLPSDRFFAERPEGSVSTLKIQRTQQEDSAVYLCASSLGLAEGEQYFGPGTRLTVT.

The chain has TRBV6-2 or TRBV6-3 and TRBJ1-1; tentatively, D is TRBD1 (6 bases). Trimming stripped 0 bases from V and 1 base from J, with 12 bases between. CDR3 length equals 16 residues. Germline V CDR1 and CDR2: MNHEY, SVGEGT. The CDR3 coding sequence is TGTGCCAGCAGTTACTCGAGTACAGGGCCGAACACTGAAGCTTTCTTT. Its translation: CASSYSSTGPNTEAFF.

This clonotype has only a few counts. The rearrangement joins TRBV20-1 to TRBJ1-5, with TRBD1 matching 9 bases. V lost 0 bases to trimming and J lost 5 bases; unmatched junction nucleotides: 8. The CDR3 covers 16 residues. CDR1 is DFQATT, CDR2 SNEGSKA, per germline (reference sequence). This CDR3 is CSAREKNRGHDQPQHF. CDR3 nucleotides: TGCAGTGCTAGAGAGAAAAACAGGGGGCACGATCAGCCCCAGCATTTT.

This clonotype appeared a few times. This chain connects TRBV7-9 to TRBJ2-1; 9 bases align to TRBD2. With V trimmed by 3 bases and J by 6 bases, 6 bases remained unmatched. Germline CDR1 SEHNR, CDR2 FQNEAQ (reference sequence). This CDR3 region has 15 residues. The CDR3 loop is CASSFLREGPNEQFF. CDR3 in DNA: TGTGCCAGCAGCTTCTTGCGGGAGGGCCCCAATGAGCAGTTCTTC.